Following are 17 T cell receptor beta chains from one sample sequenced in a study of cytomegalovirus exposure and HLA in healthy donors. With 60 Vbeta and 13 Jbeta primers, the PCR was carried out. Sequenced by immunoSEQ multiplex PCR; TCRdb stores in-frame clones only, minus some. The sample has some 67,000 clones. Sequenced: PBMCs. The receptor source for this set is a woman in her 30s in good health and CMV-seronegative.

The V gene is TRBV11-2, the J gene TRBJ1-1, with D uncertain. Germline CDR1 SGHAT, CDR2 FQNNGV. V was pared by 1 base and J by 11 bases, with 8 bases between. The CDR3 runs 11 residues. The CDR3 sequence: CASSLGLAAFF. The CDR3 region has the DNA TGTGCCAGCAGCTTAGGTCTTGCGGCTTTCTTT. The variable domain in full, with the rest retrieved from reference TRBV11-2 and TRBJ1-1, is EAGVAQSPRYKIIEKRQSVAFWCNPISGHATLYWYQQILGQGPKLLIQFQNNGVVDDSQLPKDRFSAERLKGVDSTLKIQPAKLEDSAVYLCASSLGLAAFFGQGTRLTVV.

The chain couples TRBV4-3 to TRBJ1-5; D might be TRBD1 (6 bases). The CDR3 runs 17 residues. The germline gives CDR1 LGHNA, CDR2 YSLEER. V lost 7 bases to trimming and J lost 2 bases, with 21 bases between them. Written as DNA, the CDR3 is TGCGCCAGCACCCCTGGACCCTCAGGGGCAGGCAATCAGCCCCAGCATTTT. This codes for CASTPGPSGAGNQPQHF.

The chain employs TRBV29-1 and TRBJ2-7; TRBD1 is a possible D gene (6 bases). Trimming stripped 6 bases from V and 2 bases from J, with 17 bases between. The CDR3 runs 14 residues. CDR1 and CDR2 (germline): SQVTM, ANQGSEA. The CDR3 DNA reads TGCAGCGTCCTTAACCAGGGGAACGCCTACGAGCAGTACTTC. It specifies CSVLNQGNAYEQYF.

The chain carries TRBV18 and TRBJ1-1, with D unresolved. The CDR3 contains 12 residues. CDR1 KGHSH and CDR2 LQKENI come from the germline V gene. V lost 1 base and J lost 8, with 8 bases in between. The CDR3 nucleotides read TGTGCCAGCTCACCACAGGAGCAGGAAGCTTTCTTT. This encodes CASSPQEQEAFF. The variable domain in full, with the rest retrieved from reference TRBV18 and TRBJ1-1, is NAGVMQNPRHLVRRRGQEARLRCSPMKGHSHVYWYRQLPEEGLKFMVYLQKENIIDESGMPKERFSAEFPKEGPSILRIQQVVRGDSAAYFCASSPQEQEAFFGQGTRLTVV.

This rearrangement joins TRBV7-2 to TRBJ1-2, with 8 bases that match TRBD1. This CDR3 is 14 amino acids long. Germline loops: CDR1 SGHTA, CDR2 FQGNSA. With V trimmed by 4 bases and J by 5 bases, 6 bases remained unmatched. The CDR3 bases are TGTGCCAGCAGCTCTCGACAGGGGCCTTATGGCTACACCTTC. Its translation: CASSSRQGPYGYTF.

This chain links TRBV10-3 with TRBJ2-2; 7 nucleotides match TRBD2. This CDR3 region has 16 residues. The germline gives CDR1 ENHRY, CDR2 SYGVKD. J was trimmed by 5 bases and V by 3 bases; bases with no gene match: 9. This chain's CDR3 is CAISERLAEVTGELFF. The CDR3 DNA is TGTGCCATCAGTGAACGCCTAGCGGAGGTAACCGGGGAGCTGTTTTTT.

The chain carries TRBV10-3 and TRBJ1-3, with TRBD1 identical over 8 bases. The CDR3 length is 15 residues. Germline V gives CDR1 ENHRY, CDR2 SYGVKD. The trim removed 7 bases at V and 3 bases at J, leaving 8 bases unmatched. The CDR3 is CAIKLGQGDGNTIYF. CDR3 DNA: TGTGCCATCAAGCTAGGACAGGGAGATGGAAACACCATATATTTT.

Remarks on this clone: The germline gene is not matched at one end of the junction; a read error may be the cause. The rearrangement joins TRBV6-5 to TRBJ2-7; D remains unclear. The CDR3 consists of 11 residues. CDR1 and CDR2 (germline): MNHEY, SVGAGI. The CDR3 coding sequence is TGTGCCAGCAGTCACTCCTACGAGCAGTACTTC. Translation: CASSHSYEQYF.

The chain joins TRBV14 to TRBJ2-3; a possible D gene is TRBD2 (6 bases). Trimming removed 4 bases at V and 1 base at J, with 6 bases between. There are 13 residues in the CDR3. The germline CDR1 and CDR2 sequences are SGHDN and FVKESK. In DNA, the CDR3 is TGTGCCAGCAGCCCGGGGGGCACAGATACGCAGTATTTT. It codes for CASSPGGTDTQYF.

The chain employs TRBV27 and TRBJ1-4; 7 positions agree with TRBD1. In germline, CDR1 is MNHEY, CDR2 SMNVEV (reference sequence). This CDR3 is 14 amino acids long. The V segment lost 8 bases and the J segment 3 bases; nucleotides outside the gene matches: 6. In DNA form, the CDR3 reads TGTGCCAGCGGCGGACAGGACGCTAATGAAAAACTGTTTTTT. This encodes CASGGQDANEKLFF. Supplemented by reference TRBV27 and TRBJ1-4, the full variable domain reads EAQVTQNPRYLITVTGKKLTVTCSQNMNHEYMSWYRQDPGLGLRQIYYSMNVEVTDKGDVPEGYKVSRKEKRNFPLILESPSPNQTSLYFCASGGQDANEKLFFGSGTQLSVL.

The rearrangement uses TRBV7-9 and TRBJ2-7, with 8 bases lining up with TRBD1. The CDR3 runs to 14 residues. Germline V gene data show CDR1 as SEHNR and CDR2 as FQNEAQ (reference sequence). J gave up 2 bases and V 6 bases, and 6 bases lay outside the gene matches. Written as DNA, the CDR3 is TGTGCCAGCAGGAGACAGGGGACCGCCTACGAGCAGTACTTC. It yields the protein CASRRQGTAYEQYF.

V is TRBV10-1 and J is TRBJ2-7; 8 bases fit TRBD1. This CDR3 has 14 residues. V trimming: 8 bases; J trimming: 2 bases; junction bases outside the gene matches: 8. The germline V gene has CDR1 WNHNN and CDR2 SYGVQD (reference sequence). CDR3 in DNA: TGCGCCAGCGACGGGACAGGCCTTACCTACGAGCAGTACTTC. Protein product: CASDGTGLTYEQYF.

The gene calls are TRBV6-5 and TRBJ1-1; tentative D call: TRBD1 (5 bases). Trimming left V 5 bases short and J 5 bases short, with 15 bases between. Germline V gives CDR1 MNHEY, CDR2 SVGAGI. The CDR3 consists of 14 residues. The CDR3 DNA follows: TGTGCCAGCAGTCAGGGAACCGGAGGGACTGAAGCTTTCTTT. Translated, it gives CASSQGTGGTEAFF.

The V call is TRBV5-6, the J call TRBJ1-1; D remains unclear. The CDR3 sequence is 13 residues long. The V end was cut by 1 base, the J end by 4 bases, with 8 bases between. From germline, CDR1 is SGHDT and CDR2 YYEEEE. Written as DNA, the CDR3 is TGTGCCAGCAGCTTGTCAGGTGGCACTGAAGCTTTCTTT. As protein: CASSLSGGTEAFF. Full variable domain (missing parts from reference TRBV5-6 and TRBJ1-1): DAGVTQSPTHLIKTRGQQVTLRCSPKSGHDTVSWYQQALGQGPQFIFQYYEEEERQRGNFPDRFSGHQFPNYSSELNVNALLLGDSALYLCASSLSGGTEAFFGQGTRLTVV.

Here the CDR3 DNA reads TGCGCCAGCAGCTTTACTAGCGGGACCTACGAGCAGTACTTC. This translates into CASSFTSGTYEQYF. The chain uses TRBV5-1 and TRBJ2-7; 10 bases fit TRBD2. The CDR3 is 14 residues long. Germline V gene data show CDR1 as SGHRS and CDR2 as YFSETQ. V lost 2 bases to trimming and J lost 2 bases; unmatched junction nucleotides: 1. The entire variable domain, with the rest obtained from reference TRBV5-1 and TRBJ2-7, is as follows: KAGVTQTPRYLIKTRGQQVTLSCSPISGHRSVSWYQQTPGQGLQFLFEYFSETQRNKGNFPGRFSGRQFSNSRSEMNVSTLELGDSALYLCASSFTSGTYEQYFGPGTRLTVT.

Here the CDR3 DNA reads TGTGCCAGCAGCTCAGGGCGATCACCCCTCCACTTT. This sequence encodes CASSSGRSPLHF. The chain uses TRBV11-2 and TRBJ1-6; perhaps TRBD1 as D (5 bases). CDR1 and CDR2 (germline): SGHAT, FQNNGV. The CDR3 consists of 12 residues. The germline V and J ends were trimmed by 4 bases and 10 bases, with 8 bases remaining between them.

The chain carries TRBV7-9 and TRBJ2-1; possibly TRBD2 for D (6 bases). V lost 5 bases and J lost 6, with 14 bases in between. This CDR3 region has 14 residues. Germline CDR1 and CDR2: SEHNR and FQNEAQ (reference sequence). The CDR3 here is CASSPSARRNEQFF. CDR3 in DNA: TGTGCCAGCAGCCCTAGCGCCCGGCGCAATGAGCAGTTCTTC.